This T cell receptor (beta chain) was recorded in a study of sequential checkpoint blockade in melanoma. This table comes from immunoSEQ multiplex PCR, and its TCRdb copy is limited to in-frame clones, with some not included. Of about 18,000 clones in the sample, approximately 58% were seen once. V trimming: 6 bases; J trimming: 6 bases; junction bases outside the gene matches: 7. This CDR3 spans 12 amino acids. Germline CDR1 is GTSNPN and CDR2 is SVGIG (reference sequence). Treatment noted: randomized to nivolumab then ipilimumab (arm A) or the reverse (arm B). Sorted cells were live CD3+CD8+, lacking CD19 and CD56, from PBMCs.

This TCR came from a human donor with melanoma. Source: CD8+ T cells sorted from blood (inferred from file names), taken from a patient given nivolumab and ipilimumab in sequence. The chain recombines TRBV30 with TRBJ2-7; 8 bases map to TRBD2. The CDR3 loop is CACSGIYGEQYF. Written as DNA, the CDR3 is TGTGCCTGTAGCGGGATATATGGCGAGCAGTACTTC.